The TCR beta chain described here comes from a study of molecular identifiers for immune sequencing clone quantification. Overall study context: Naive CD8 cell RNA, from 20,000 or 100,000 cells, was split five ways in replicates, with four sequenced.

This clonotype appeared once. As yet, its antigen is unknown. A clone one base away is much larger, so this may be a read error. Study-wide points: Even with about a million naive cells present, spiked Jurkat TCR RNA from one cell was reportedly detectable.

Germline trimming cut 6 bases from V and 15 bases from J; bases unmatched to any gene: 21. The germline gives CDR1 MNHEY, CDR2 SMNVEV (reference sequence). The CDR3 runs 17 residues. Previously published methods and listed TCR primers were used for the bulk TCR libraries. TCRdb re-derived calls from the PCR reads in MiXCR, one entry per CDR3 protein. The sample consists of approximately 59,000 distinct CDR3 sequences, roughly 18% of them appearing once. The V call is TRBV27, the J call TRBJ2-6, with 9 bases matching TRBD1. This sequence originates from a human donor in good health. Some libraries in this study had Jurkat cell RNA spiked in. Material: naive CD8+ T cells from blood, with Jurkat cell RNA spiked in. Subset given: FACS-sorted CD8+CD4-CCR7+CD45RA+ naive T cells. The CDR3 protein is CASSDRGVGTGADDLTF. For the CDR3, the DNA is TGTGCCAGCAGCGACAGGGGGGTCGGAACTGGGGCCGACGACCTGACTTTC.